The rows below give T cell receptor beta chains drawn from one sample of a study of T cell responses to AZD1222 COVID-19 vaccine. Sequencing used immunoSEQ multiplex PCR; TCRdb keeps in-frame clones, though not all of them. The data contain 25,000 to 30,000 clones, roughly 89% of them seen just once; the ten biggest clones take up 1.3%. Sequences were derived from peripheral blood, sampled on day 0 of AZD1222 vaccination. Receptors originate from an adult in good health. Both conserved end residues are part of each CDR3. A D gene is named only where the DNA matches it firmly. Expanded clones get a size class; other rows say once, few or many, or leave the size out.

J gene | clone size | V gene | D gene | CDR3 protein | CDR3 DNA
TRBJ2-4 | NA | TRBV5-1 | TRBD2 | CASSPARPAGGLDIQYF | TGCGCCAGCAGCCCAGCGAGACCAGCGGGAGGGCTAGACATTCAGTACTTC
TRBJ2-3 | NA | TRBV19 | TRBD2 | CASSSSGGLTDTQYF | TGTGCCAGCTCTTCTAGCGGGGGCCTGACTGATACGCAGTATTTT
TRBJ2-7 | few | TRBV2 | TRBD1 | CASRETGPHEQYF | TGTGCCAGCAGGGAGACAGGGCCCCACGAGCAGTACTTC
TRBJ2-3 | NA | TRBV18 | NA | CASSPQAASTDTQYF | TGTGCCAGCTCACCTCAAGCGGCTAGCACAGATACGCAGTATTTT
TRBJ1-2 | NA | TRBV7-2 | TRBD1 | CASSFRTGPGTF | TGTGCCAGCAGCTTCAGGACAGGTCCAGGCACCTTC
TRBJ2-1 | NA | TRBV2 | NA | CASRADLSQFF | TGTGCCAGCAGAGCGGACCTCTCCCAGTTCTTC
TRBJ2-7 | NA | TRBV13 | NA | CASSLVYEQYF | TGTGCCAGCAGCTTAGTATACGAGCAGTACTTC
TRBJ1-2 | NA | TRBV6-4 | NA | CASSDEVGGGYTF | TGTGCCAGCAGTGACGAGGTCGGGGGAGGCTACACCTTC
TRBJ2-7 | NA | TRBV28 | TRBD2 | CASSFAGVGLEQYF | TGTGCCAGCAGTTTCGCGGGGGTCGGCCTCGAGCAGTACTTC
TRBJ1-2 | NA | TRBV5-4 | TRBD1 | CASSLKGQGWGYTF | TGTGCCAGCAGCTTGAAGGGACAGGGATGGGGCTACACCTTC
TRBJ1-6 | NA | TRBV4-1 | NA | CASSQLLLQNSPLHF | TGCGCCAGCAGCCAATTATTATTGCAAAATTCACCCCTCCACTTT
TRBJ1-6 | NA | TRBV2 | NA | CASRGPGTDYNSPLHF | TGTGCCAGCAGGGGACCCGGGACGGACTATAATTCACCCCTCCACTTT
TRBJ1-4 | NA | TRBV19 | NA | CASSLAGFNEKLFF | TGTGCCAGTAGTCTGGCAGGTTTTAATGAAAAACTGTTTTTT
TRBJ1-6 | NA | TRBV30 | NA | CAWSVYRAGFTHSPLHF | TGTGCCTGGAGTGTTTACAGGGCCGGATTCACGCATTCACCCCTCCACTTT
TRBJ1-2 | NA | TRBV27 | NA | CASRVSPDYGYTF | TGTGCCAGCAGAGTATCCCCTGACTATGGCTACACCTTC
TRBJ1-1 | NA | TRBV12-3/TRBV12-4 | NA | CASSFVRDAEAFF | TGTGCCAGCAGTTTTGTTAGGGACGCTGAAGCTTTCTTT
TRBJ2-5 | NA | TRBV10-3 | NA | CAISLQGGETQYF | TGTGCCATCAGCTTACAGGGAGGAGAGACCCAGTACTTC
TRBJ2-7 | NA | TRBV5-1 | NA | CASSLVASASYEQYF | TGCGCCAGCAGCTTGGTGGCTAGCGCATCTTACGAGCAGTACTTC
TRBJ1-6 | NA | TRBV6-5 | NA | CASSYSLGAVNSPLHF | TGTGCCAGCAGTTACTCCTTGGGGGCTGTAAATTCACCCCTCCACTTT
TRBJ2-3 | NA | TRBV29-1 | NA | CSGLTGTSTDTQYF | TGCAGCGGGCTGACAGGTACTAGCACAGATACGCAGTATTTT
TRBJ1-2 | NA | TRBV5-5 | NA | CASSSRESNYGYTF | TGTGCCAGCAGCTCCAGGGAAAGTAACTATGGCTACACCTTC
TRBJ2-2 | NA | TRBV9 | NA | CASSPYGGNTGELFF | TGTGCCAGCAGCCCCTACGGCGGGAACACCGGGGAGCTGTTTTTT
TRBJ2-7 | NA | TRBV9 | TRBD1 | CASSARQGAYEQYF | TGTGCCAGCAGCGCACGACAGGGTGCCTACGAGCAGTACTTC
TRBJ1-1 | NA | TRBV28 | TRBD1 | CASSLYTQTRDRGQVGTEAFF | TGTGCCAGCAGTTTATATACCCAAACGCGGGACAGGGGGCAGGTTGGCACTGAAGCTTTCTTT
TRBJ1-2 | NA | TRBV2 | NA | CASTARGGFYGYTF | TGTGCCAGCACCGCAAGGGGAGGATTCTATGGCTACACCTTC
TRBJ2-3 | NA | TRBV30 | TRBD2 | CAWSAGWEGDTQYF | TGTGCCTGGAGCGCGGGGTGGGAGGGAGATACGCAGTATTTT
TRBJ1-1 | NA | TRBV20-1 | NA | CGVNQAEAFF | TGCGGCGTAAATCAGGCTGAAGCTTTCTTT
TRBJ1-2 | NA | TRBV2 | NA | CASSKGLPTYYGYTF | TGTGCCAGCAGTAAGGGACTGCCGACGTACTATGGCTACACCTTC
TRBJ1-5 | NA | TRBV2 | TRBD1 | CASSVSPQGAIYSNQPQHF | TGTGCCAGCAGTGTGAGTCCGCAGGGGGCCATTTATAGCAATCAGCCCCAGCATTTT
TRBJ2-2 | few | TRBV14 | NA | CASSQGSGPNTGELFF | TGTGCCAGCAGCCAAGGTAGCGGACCGAACACCGGGGAGCTGTTTTTT
TRBJ2-2 | NA | TRBV7-9 | NA | CARSGLTGELFF | TGTGCCAGATCCGGGCTTACCGGGGAGCTGTTTTTT
TRBJ1-6 | once | TRBV5-1 | NA | CASSLEHGGDSPLHF | TGCGCCAGCAGCTTGGAGCACGGGGGTGATTCACCCCTCCACTTT
TRBJ1-1 | NA | TRBV28 | TRBD1 | CASSRDRVGTEAFF | TGTGCCAGCAGCCGAGACAGGGTAGGGACTGAAGCTTTCTTT
TRBJ2-1 | NA | TRBV27 | NA | CASTLARDAPEQFF | TGTGCCAGCACATTAGCCCGAGATGCCCCTGAGCAGTTCTTC
TRBJ1-5 | NA | TRBV2 | TRBD1 | CASHRGRDNQPQHF | TGTGCCAGCCACAGGGGGCGAGACAATCAGCCCCAGCATTTT
TRBJ2-4 | NA | TRBV11-2 | TRBD1 | CASSHGQGASKNIQYF | TGTGCCAGCAGCCACGGACAGGGGGCTTCCAAAAACATTCAGTACTTC
TRBJ2-1 | NA | TRBV5-1 | TRBD1 | CASSEGQGRSYNEQFF | TGCGCCAGCAGCGAAGGACAGGGGAGGTCCTACAATGAGCAGTTCTTC
TRBJ2-5 | NA | TRBV7-2 | TRBD2 | CASSFGLAETQYF | TGTGCCAGCAGCTTCGGACTAGCGGAGACCCAGTACTTC
TRBJ2-7 | few | TRBV6-1 | NA | CASSETRSSYEQYF | TGTGCCAGCAGTGAAACACGGAGCTCCTACGAGCAGTACTTC
TRBJ2-1 | NA | TRBV7-5 | NA | CARSLAHFTARSSYNEQFF | TGTGCCAGAAGCTTAGCCCACTTCACAGCGAGAAGCTCCTACAATGAGCAGTTCTTC
TRBJ2-2 | once | TRBV5-4 | NA | CASSPDSRNTGELFF | TGTGCCAGCAGCCCGGACAGTCGTAACACCGGGGAGCTGTTTTTT
TRBJ1-2 | NA | TRBV5-6 | NA | CASSLVGGQGYGYTF | TGTGCCAGCAGCTTGGTGGGCGGCCAGGGCTATGGCTACACCTTC
TRBJ1-4 | NA | TRBV4-2 | NA | CASSLQGTLGEMGEKLFF | TGTGCCAGCAGCCTTCAAGGGACGTTAGGGGAAATGGGGGAAAAACTGTTTTTT
TRBJ1-3 | NA | TRBV4-3 | TRBD1 | CASSQGRGQIPGNTIYF | TGCGCCAGCAGCCAAGGACGGGGACAGATCCCTGGAAACACCATATATTTT
TRBJ2-7 | NA | TRBV19 | NA | CASSILGTISGEQYF | TGTGCCAGTAGTATACTCGGGACAATATCAGGGGAGCAGTACTTC
TRBJ1-6 | NA | TRBV10-3 | NA | CAISPGYYNSPLHF | TGTGCCATCAGCCCGGGGTATTATAATTCACCCCTCCACTTT